The 2 T cell receptor beta chains given below trace back to one sample, sequenced in a study of blood T cell repertoires in COVID-19. Profiling relied on immunoSEQ multiplex PCR, and the TCRdb table lists in-frame clones only, not all of them. The sample contains 200,000 to 250,000 clones, less than 90% of which appear only once. The sample consisted of PBMCs or T cells enriched from blood (not recorded which). These receptors all stem from a woman aged 45-59 years in a cohort exposed to, infected with or recovered from COVID-19 (not recorded which).

CDR3 sequence reads: CASSDRWAVKDEKLFF. CDR3 sequence (DNA): TGTGCCAGCAGTGACCGTTGGGCAGTCAAAGATGAAAAACTGTTTTTT. This chain connects TRBV6-1 to TRBJ1-4; D is unresolved. The V end was cut by 3 bases, the J end by 6 bases, with 17 bases between. The germline gives CDR1 MNHNS, CDR2 SASEGT. This CDR3 has 16 amino acids.

This chain uses TRBV2 with TRBJ1-1; 7 bases align to TRBD1. Trimming took 5 bases from V and 10 from J; bases not matched to a gene: 7. The germline gives CDR1 SNHLY, CDR2 FYNNEI. The CDR3 is 12 residues long. The CDR3 sequence is CASSLGQAAAFF. The CDR3, as DNA: TGTGCCAGCAGTCTCGGACAGGCCGCAGCTTTCTTT.